Below, one TCR beta chain is given with its context. The antigen remains undetermined. The data were obtained in a study of T cell responses to AZD1222 COVID-19 vaccine. About the study: Samples with a second dose at about 4 or about 12 weeks were pooled together.

The CDR3 is made up of 15 amino acids. With 5 bases removed from V and 11 bases from J, the gap between germline ends came to 19 bases. The germline V gene has CDR1 SEHNR and CDR2 FQNEAQ (reference sequence). Produced via immunoSEQ multiplex PCR; TCRdb's table is partial and in-frame only. The table lists roughly 140,000 clones, approximately 94% of them singletons. Study conclusions and caveats: Reports indicate that nearly half of spike-specific TCRs are directed at unmutated variant regions. A mostly white British donor set with more females was recruited, and clonal diversity was possibly underestimated.

This clonotype was sampled from an adult in good health. V and J are TRBV7-9 and TRBJ1-6; the D gene is possibly TRBD1 (5 bases). The sequenced sample was peripheral blood, obtained on day 0 of AZD1222 vaccination. Here the CDR3 reads CASSGTGTRGAPLHF. The CDR3 DNA reads as TGTGCCAGCAGCGGAACCGGGACCCGAGGGGCACCCCTCCACTTT.